This T cell receptor (beta chain) was recovered during a study of blood T cell repertoires in COVID-19. As for the study in general: T cells, B-cell-depleted T cells, or PBMCs provided the cDNA or gDNA that served as material.

The V and J ends lost 0 bases and 0 bases, in that order; junction bases with no gene match: 5. This CDR3 comprises 18 residues. Germline V CDR1 and CDR2: SGHRS, YFSETQ. TCRdb's table, derived via immunoSEQ multiplex PCR, lists solely in-frame clones and lacks some. The sample includes around 75,000 clones, 80% of them seen just once. The sample was peripheral blood. V usage is TRBV5-1 and J usage is TRBJ2-3, with 12 bases matching TRBD2. The sequence was collected from a man over 45 with COVID-19, enrolled during active disease. CDR3 DNA: TGCGCCAGCAGCTTGGTGACTAGCGGGAGCCTTAGCACAGATACGCAGTATTTT. This encodes CASSLVTSGSLSTDTQYF.